Presented here are 4 T cell receptor beta chains from one specimen sequenced in a study of T cell responses to AZD1222 COVID-19 vaccine. Assay used: immunoSEQ multiplex PCR; TCRdb lists only in-frame clones, some missing. The table has 120,000 to 150,000 clones, 75% to 95% seen once; the top ten hold about 1.3%. The input for sequencing was peripheral blood, taken on day 0 of AZD1222 vaccination. The receptors come from an adult in good health.

In DNA, the CDR3 is TGTGCCAGCCTGTGGGAGACCCAGTACTTC. Its protein is CASLWETQYF. The chain joins TRBV12-3 or TRBV12-4 to TRBJ2-5; unclear D gene. The V gene lost 8 bases and the J gene lost 5 bases, with 6 bases spanning the gap. CDR3 size: 10 residues.

The chain joins TRBV5-1 to TRBJ2-3; D is possibly TRBD1 or TRBD2 (6 bases each). Trimming removed 1 base at V and 6 bases at J, with 9 bases between. The CDR3 consists of 13 residues. Germline loops: CDR1 SGHRS, CDR2 YFSETQ. The CDR3 region has the DNA TGCGCCAGCAGCTTGTGGGGGGCCGATACGCAGTATTTT. Protein: CASSLWGADTQYF.

J is TRBJ2-2 and V is TRBV9, with 7 nucleotides matching TRBD1. V was clipped by 9 bases and J by 3 bases; unmatched bases: 2. Germline CDR1 SGDLS, CDR2 YYNGEE. The CDR3 runs to 12 residues. This CDR3 reads CAKGAHTGELFF. CDR3 bases: TGTGCCAAGGGGGCCCACACCGGGGAGCTGTTTTTT.

This rearrangement joins TRBV29-1 to TRBJ2-3; D is undetermined. Germline V gives CDR1 SQVTM, CDR2 ANQGSEA. Trimming pared 5 bases from V and 3 bases from J, leaving 3 bases between. The CDR3 sequence is 10 residues long. CDR3 sequence reads: CSVRTDTQYF. The CDR3 region has the DNA TGCAGCGTTCGGACAGATACGCAGTATTTT.